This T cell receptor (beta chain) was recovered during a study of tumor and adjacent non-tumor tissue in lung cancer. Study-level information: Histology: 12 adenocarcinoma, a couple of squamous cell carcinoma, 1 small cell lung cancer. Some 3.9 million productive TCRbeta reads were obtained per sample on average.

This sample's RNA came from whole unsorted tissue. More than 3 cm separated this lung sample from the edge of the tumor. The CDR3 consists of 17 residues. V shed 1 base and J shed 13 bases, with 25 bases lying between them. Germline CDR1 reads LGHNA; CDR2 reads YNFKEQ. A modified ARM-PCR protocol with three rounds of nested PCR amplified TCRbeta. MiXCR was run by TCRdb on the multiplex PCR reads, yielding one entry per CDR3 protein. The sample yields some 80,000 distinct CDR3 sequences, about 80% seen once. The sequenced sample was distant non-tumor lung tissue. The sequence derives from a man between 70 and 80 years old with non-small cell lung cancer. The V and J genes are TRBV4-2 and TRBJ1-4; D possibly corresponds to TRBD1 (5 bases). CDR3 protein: CASSQVPLGVTNERLFF. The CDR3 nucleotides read TGTGCCAGCAGCCAAGTACCGTTGGGGGTAACTAATGAGAGACTGTTTTTT.